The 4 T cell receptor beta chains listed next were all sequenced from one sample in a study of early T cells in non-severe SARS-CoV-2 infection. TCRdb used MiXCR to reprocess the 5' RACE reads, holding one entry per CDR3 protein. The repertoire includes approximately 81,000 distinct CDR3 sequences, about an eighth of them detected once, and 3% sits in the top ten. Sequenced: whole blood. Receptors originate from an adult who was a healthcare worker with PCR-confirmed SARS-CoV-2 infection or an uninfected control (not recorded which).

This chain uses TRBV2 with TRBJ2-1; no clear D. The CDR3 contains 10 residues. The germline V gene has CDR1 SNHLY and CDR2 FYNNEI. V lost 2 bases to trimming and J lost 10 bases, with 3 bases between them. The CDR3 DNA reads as TGTGCCAGCAGTGAACAGGAGCAGTTCTTC. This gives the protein CASSEQEQFF.

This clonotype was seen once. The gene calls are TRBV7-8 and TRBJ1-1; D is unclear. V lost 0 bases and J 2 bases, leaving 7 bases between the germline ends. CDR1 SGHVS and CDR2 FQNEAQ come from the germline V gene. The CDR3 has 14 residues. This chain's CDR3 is CASSLAHLNTEAFF. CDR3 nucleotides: TGTGCCAGCAGCTTAGCCCACCTTAACACTGAAGCTTTCTTT. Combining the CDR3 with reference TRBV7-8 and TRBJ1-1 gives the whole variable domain GAGVSQSPRYKVAKRGQDVALRCDPISGHVSLFWYQQALGQGPEFLTYFQNEAQLDKSGLPSDRFFAERPEGSVSTLKIQRTQQEDSAVYLCASSLAHLNTEAFFGQGTRLTVV.

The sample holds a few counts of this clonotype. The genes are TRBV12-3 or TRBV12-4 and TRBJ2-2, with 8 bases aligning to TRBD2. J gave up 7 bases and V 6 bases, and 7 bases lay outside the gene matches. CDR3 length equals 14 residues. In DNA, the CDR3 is TGTGCCAGCAGGCGAGCGGGGGCGGGCGGGGAGCTGTTTTTT. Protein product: CASRRAGAGGELFF.

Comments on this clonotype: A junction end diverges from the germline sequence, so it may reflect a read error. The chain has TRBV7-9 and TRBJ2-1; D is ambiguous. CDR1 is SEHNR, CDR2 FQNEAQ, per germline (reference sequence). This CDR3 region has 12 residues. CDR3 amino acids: CASGLEMNEQFF. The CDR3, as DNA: TGTGCCAGCGGCTTAGAAATGAATGAGCAGTTCTTC.